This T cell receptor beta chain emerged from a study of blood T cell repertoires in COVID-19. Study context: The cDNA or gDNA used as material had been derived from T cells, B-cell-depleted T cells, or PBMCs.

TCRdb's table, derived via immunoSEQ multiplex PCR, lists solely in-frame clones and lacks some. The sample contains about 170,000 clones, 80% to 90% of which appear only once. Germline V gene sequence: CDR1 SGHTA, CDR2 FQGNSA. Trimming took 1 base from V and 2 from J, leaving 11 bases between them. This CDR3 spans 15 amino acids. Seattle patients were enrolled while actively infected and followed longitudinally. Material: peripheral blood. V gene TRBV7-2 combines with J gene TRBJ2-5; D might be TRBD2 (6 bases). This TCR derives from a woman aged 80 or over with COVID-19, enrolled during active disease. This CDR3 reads CASSLVPGEQETQYF. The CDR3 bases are TGTGCCAGCAGCTTAGTGCCGGGGGAACAAGAGACCCAGTACTTC.